One and the same sample provided the 4 T cell receptor beta chains below, sequenced in a study of Ad26.COV2.S vaccination and SARS-CoV-2 variants. Libraries were prepared by immunoSEQ multiplex PCR; TCRdb keeps only in-frame clonotypes and omits some of them. Counted here are over 300,000 clones, roughly four fifths occurring once; the ten biggest clones make up around 7.3%. Treatment in this sample: roughly 18 received Ad26.COV2.S at low or high dose, single or two shots; several received placebo; per-sample allocation not given. Sampling was done on day 63 after the first vaccine or placebo injection. The specimen comprised peripheral blood, sampled in a trial of Ad26.COV2.S vaccine versus placebo. These receptors came from a person between 18 and 59 years old who received the Ad26.COV2.S COVID-19 vaccine or a placebo.

The chain joins TRBV9 to TRBJ2-7, with 7 bases lining up with TRBD2. Looked up from germline, CDR1 is SGDLS and CDR2 is YYNGEE. The CDR3 spans 14 residues. Trimming took 4 bases from V and 5 from J; bases not matched to a gene: 9. CDR3 protein: CASSRRGSRNEQYF. The CDR3 DNA reads TGTGCCAGCAGCCGGCGGGGGAGCCGAAACGAGCAGTACTTC. Full variable domain (rest looked up from reference TRBV9 and TRBJ2-7): DSGVTQTPKHLITATGQRVTLRCSPRSGDLSVYWYQQSLDQGLQFLIQYYNGEERAKGNILERFSAQQFPDLHSELNLSSLELGDSALYFCASSRRGSRNEQYFGPGTRLTVT.

The chain is built from TRBV6-5 and TRBJ2-3; maybe TRBD1 (5 bases). With 0 bases removed from V and 1 base from J, the gap between germline ends came to 11 bases. CDR3 length equals 16 residues. Germline V gene sequence: CDR1 MNHEY, CDR2 SVGAGI. DNA for the CDR3: TGTGCCAGCAGTTACTCTACAGGTTCCGGCACAGATACGCAGTATTTT. Its protein product is CASSYSTGSGTDTQYF.

Only a few counts were recorded for this clone. The chain uses TRBV6-4 and TRBJ2-5; 8 bases agree with TRBD2. Trimming at V came to 4 bases and at J to 3 bases, leaving 7 bases not matched to a gene. The CDR3 sequence is 15 residues long. The germline gives CDR1 MRHNA, CDR2 SNTAGT. The CDR3 loop reads CASSAQGLVEETQYF. The CDR3 nucleotides are TGTGCCAGCAGTGCTCAGGGACTAGTGGAAGAGACCCAGTACTTC.

This chain joins TRBV5-6 and TRBJ1-3; no clear D gene. CDR1 and CDR2 (germline): SGHDT, YYEEEE. This CDR3 is built from 15 residues. V dropped 4 bases and J dropped 0 bases, with 11 bases sitting between them. The CDR3 DNA reads as TGTGCCAGCAGCCCCATCAGCAGCTCTGGAAACACCATATATTTT. The encoded protein is CASSPISSSGNTIYF.